Listed here is a single TCR beta chain. The clone's antigen remains unknown. No base quality values were provided; no much bigger clone lies one nucleotide off. The data stem from a study of shared clonotypes between healthy human individuals (dated by TCRdb to about 2020). With respect to the entire study: The cohort included three men and a couple of women between 18 and 49 years of age. To estimate repertoire size and how much clonotype sharing occurs between individuals, the study deeply sequenced the blood TCR repertoires of several healthy adults. Between about 0.9 and 8.9 billion PBMCs per donor were obtained by leukapheresis. For each donor, CD4 naive and CD4 memory were each run on three plates, CD8 naive on two plates, and CD8 memory on one plate. To increase sequencing depth and limit assay-specific biases, different laboratories used diverse techniques to prepare libraries and sequence TCR repertoires. Results and caveats for the whole study, not just this receptor: Compared with non-shared clonotypes, clonotypes shared by all four sorted-subset donors had higher generation probabilities. Based on pairwise subsampling, the degree of clonotype sharing among donors was expected to be affected by sequencing depth. The genetic and exposure-history diversity represented was limited by the small number of donors. Incomplete sequencing was indicated by rarefaction of sorted-subset datasets, despite the large sequencing depth. Sampling was limited to blood, and TCR repertoires in tissue likely differ from TCR repertoires in blood. When four donors were compared, the shared fraction of clonotypes was about 5.4% for naive CD4, approximately 3.3% for naive CD8, roughly 2.5% for memory CD4, and 0.35% to 0.4% for memory CD8. Estimated clonotype richness was generally larger for naive than for memory subsets.

CD8 naive samples were obtained by positive selection for CCR7 among CD45RO-negative cells, yielding a CD45RA+CCR7+ population from which TemRA cells were excluded. Healthy HIV-negative adults with no recently reported acute infections or vaccinations were included as donors. Every donor was a Caucasian adult living in Nashville, Tennessee, USA. After blood collection by leukapheresis, PBMCs were isolated using Ficoll-Histopaque density gradient centrifugation and then cryopreserved in the vapor phase of liquid nitrogen. Purity and quantity of every magnetically sorted T cell population were checked by analytical flow cytometry. Genomic DNA was isolated from every sorted fraction and measured by UV absorbance on a Nanodrop 2000c. The CDR3 contains 16 residues, cysteine and phenylalanine counted. This entry keeps only the CDR3 DNA: 48 bases, framed from base 1. CDR1 and CDR2, per the germline V gene (reference sequence), are GTSNPN and SVGIG. Trimming costs V 3 bases and J 4 bases, and their ends lie 20 bases apart.

TCR CDR3 regions were amplified from genomic DNA by multiplex PCR using the deep immunoSEQ assay. For each cell subset, the extracted genomic DNA was distributed evenly across all wells of several immunoSEQ 96-well plates, and each plate served as one replicate. For sorted subsets, each replicate PCR was loaded with 150 to 250 ng genomic DNA, equivalent to 25,000 to 35,000 T cell genomes. The purified libraries were quantified using a Qubit 3.0 fluorometer, sized with a Bioanalyzer 2100, and then quantified again using the KAPA Library Quantification kit. A separate single-read 150-cycle Illumina NextSeq 550 flow cell was used to sequence each immunoSEQ 96-well plate. The authors processed their data as follows. Because only junctional sequences without quality scores were contained in the immunoSEQ output, filtering matching that applied to full-length reads could not be performed. Sequences were annotated with PyIR, a Python wrapper for IgBLAST v1.9, using IMGT germline references to assign V/J genes and CDR3. Reads with weak V/J assignments (E-value above 1e-6), missing CDR3, stop codons, out-of-frame junctions, or ambiguous translated residues were removed. V3J clonotypes were defined by identical inferred V gene, J gene, and CDR3 amino acid sequence. The percentage overlap between two repertoires was calculated by dividing the number of shared unique clonotypes by the size of the smaller repertoire. Richness of each repertoire was evaluated using RTK rarefaction, the Chao1 estimator, and Recon v2.1 estimates of unobserved clonotypes. Generation probabilities for all TCRbeta clonotypes obtained by the gDNA method from a few donors were computed using OLGA. The clones in this table, taken by TCRdb from immuneACCESS, are in-frame only. Not every clone is retained; where verified, under half of the shortfall comes from an unresolved V gene, and the cause of the rest is unknown. The D gene and trimming were derived from the DNA, and the V and J assignments and clone size from that table. The sample profile shows around 2,100,000 clones; approximately 94% of them were found once. Around 1% of the sample belongs to the ten largest clones.

Sequenced material: naive CD8+ T cells sorted from blood. The meaning of the sample's cell subset or site label: CD45RA+CCR7+. The receptor chain draws on TRBV30 and TRBJ2-3; no confident D gene assignment can be made. The TCR comes from a man aged 18 to 35 in good health. The CDR3 amino acid sequence is: CAWSHRGEGLADTQYF. At the DNA level, the sequence is TGTGCCTGGAGCCACCGAGGTGAAGGTTTAGCAGATACGCAGTATTTT.